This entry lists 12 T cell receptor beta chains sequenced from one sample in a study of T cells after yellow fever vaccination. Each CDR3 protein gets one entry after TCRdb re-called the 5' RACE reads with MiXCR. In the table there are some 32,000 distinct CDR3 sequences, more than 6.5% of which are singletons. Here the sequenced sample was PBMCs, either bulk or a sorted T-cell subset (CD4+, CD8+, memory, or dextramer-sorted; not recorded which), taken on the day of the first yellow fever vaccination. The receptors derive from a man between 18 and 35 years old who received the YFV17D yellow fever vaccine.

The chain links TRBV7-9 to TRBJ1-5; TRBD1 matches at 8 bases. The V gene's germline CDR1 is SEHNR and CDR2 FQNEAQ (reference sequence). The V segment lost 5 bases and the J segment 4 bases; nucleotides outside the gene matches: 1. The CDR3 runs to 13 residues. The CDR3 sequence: CASSRQGNQPQHF. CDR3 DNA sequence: TGTGCCAGCAGCCGACAGGGGAATCAGCCCCAGCATTTT.

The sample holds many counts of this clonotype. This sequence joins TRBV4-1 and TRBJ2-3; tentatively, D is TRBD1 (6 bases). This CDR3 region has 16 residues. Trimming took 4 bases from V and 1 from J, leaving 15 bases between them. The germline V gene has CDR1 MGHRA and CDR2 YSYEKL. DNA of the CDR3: TGCGCCAGCAGCCTGCATCAGGGGCCTGGCACAGATACGCAGTATTTT. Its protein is CASSLHQGPGTDTQYF.

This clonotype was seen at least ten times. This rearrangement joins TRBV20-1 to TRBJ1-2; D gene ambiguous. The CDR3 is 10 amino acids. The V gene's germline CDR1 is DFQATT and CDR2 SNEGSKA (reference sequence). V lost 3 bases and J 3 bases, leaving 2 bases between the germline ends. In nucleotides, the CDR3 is TGCAGTGCTAGGGACTATGGCTACACCTTC. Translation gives CSARDYGYTF.

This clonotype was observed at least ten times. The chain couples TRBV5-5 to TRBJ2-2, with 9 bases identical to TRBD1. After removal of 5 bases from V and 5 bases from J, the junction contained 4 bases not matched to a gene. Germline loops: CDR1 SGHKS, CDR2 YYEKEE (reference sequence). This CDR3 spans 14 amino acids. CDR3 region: CASRYGQGTGELFF. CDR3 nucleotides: TGTGCCAGCAGATACGGACAGGGGACCGGGGAGCTGTTTTTT.

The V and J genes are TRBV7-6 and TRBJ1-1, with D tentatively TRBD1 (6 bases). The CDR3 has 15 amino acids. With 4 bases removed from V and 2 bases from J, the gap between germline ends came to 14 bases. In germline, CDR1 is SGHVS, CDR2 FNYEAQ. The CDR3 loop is CASSSPGDGNTEAFF. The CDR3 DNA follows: TGTGCCAGCAGCTCGCCAGGGGATGGAAACACTGAAGCTTTCTTT.

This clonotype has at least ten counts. In nucleotides, the CDR3 is TGTGCCAGCAGTTTAAACGTAGCCAAAAACATTCAGTACTTC. Translating gives CASSLNVAKNIQYF. This sequence joins TRBV12-3 or TRBV12-4 and TRBJ2-4; D not resolved. The CDR3 length is 14 residues. Deletions cut 2 bases from V and 0 bases from J, with 5 bases between.

DNA of the CDR3: TGCGCCAGCAGCCAATGGACAGGGGCTGGGGCCAACGTCCTGACTTTC. Translation gives CASSQWTGAGANVLTF. The chain is built from TRBV4-3 and TRBJ2-6, with 9 bases that match TRBD1. V was clipped by 2 bases and J by 2 bases; unmatched bases: 1. The CDR3 length is 16 residues. Germline-derived CDR1 and CDR2 are LGHNA and YSLEER.

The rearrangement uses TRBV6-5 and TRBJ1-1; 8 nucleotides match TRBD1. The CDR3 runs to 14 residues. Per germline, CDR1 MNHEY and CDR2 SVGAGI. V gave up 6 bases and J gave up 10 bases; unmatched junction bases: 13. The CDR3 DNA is TGTGCCAGCAGAAATGACAGGGGCGGCGAGAGAGCTTTCTTT. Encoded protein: CASRNDRGGERAFF.

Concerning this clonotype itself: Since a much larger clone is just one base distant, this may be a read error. Written as DNA, the CDR3 is TGTGCCAGCAGCCGCCTACCGGATGGCTACACCTTC. Its protein product is CASSRLPDGYTF. The chain joins TRBV4-2 to TRBJ1-2; D uncertain. CDR3 length: 12 residues. Trimming took off 4 bases at V and 6 bases at J, with 9 bases between the two ends. From germline, CDR1 is LGHNA and CDR2 YNFKEQ.

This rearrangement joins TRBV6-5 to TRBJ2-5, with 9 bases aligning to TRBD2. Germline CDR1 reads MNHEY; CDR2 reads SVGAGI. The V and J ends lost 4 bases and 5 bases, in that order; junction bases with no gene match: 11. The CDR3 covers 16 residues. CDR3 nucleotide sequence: TGTGCCAGCAGTTTAGGGCGGGGGGGCCTGGGGGAGACCCAGTACTTC. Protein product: CASSLGRGGLGETQYF.

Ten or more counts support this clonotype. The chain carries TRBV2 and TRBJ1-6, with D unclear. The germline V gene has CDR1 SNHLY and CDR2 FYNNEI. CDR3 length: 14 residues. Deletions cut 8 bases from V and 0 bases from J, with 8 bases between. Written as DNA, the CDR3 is TGTGCCAGCTCGCCAGACTCCTATAATTCACCCCTCCACTTT. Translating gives CASSPDSYNSPLHF. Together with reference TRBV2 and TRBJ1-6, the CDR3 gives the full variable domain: EPEVTQTPSHQVTQMGQEVILRCVPISNHLYFYWYRQILGQKVEFLVSFYNNEISEKSEIFDDQFSVERPDGSNFTLKIRSTKLEDSAMYFCASSPDSYNSPLHFGNGTRLTVT.

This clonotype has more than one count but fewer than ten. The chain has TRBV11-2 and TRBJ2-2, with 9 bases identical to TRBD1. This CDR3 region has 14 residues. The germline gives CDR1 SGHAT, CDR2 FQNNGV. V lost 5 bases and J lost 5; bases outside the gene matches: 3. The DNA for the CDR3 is TGTGCCAGCAGCAGACAGGGGGTGACCGGGGAGCTGTTTTTT. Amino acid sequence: CASSRQGVTGELFF.